These 19 T cell receptor beta chains share one sample of origin, sequenced in a study of response to subunit inactivated influenza vaccine. TCRdb re-called the RT-PCR reads through MiXCR, storing one row per CDR3 protein. The profile covers around 190,000 distinct CDR3 sequences, with about an eighth appearing a single time and about 28% taken by the ten largest. Specimen: CD8+ T cells sorted from PBMCs, collected about 5 days after vaccination. These receptors all come from a man over 45 who received an inactivated influenza vaccine.

This clonotype was detected only a few times. This chain uses TRBV20-1 with TRBJ2-7, with 9 bases aligning to TRBD1. This CDR3 is built from 15 residues. The ends lost 6 bases at V and 4 bases at J; junction bases unmatched: 13. Germline V CDR1 and CDR2: DFQATT, SNEGSKA (reference sequence). The CDR3: CSALSIQGAFYEQYF. CDR3 in DNA: TGCAGTGCCCTTTCCATACAGGGGGCCTTTTACGAGCAGTACTTC.

This clonotype has only a few counts. This sequence joins TRBV9 and TRBJ1-5; a possible D gene is TRBD1 (5 bases). Trimming left V 4 bases short and J 5 bases short, with 22 bases between. Germline CDR1 is SGDLS and CDR2 is YYNGEE. This CDR3 is built from 17 residues. CDR3 region: CASSPYGGAGGDQPQHF. The CDR3 region has the DNA TGTGCCAGCAGCCCGTATGGCGGGGCTGGGGGTGATCAGCCCCAGCATTTT.

This clonotype was seen repeatedly, ten times or more. The chain uses TRBV7-8 and TRBJ1-1; no reliable D call. The germline CDR1 and CDR2 sequences are SGHVS and FQNEAQ. The germline V and J ends were trimmed by 1 base and 5 bases, with 8 bases remaining between them. The CDR3 consists of 13 residues. The CDR3 DNA reads as TGTGCCAGCAGCTTAGTTCTTCAAACTGAAGCTTTCTTT. This sequence encodes CASSLVLQTEAFF.

This clonotype was observed a handful of times. The J gene is TRBJ2-1, the V gene TRBV30; 9 positions agree with TRBD2. This CDR3 is 13 amino acids long. The germline V gene has CDR1 GTSNPN and CDR2 SVGIG (reference sequence). J lost 8 bases, V lost 3 bases, and 5 bases had no gene match. The CDR3 sequence: CAWRREGRDEQFF. The CDR3 region has the DNA TGTGCCTGGAGGCGGGAGGGAAGGGATGAGCAGTTCTTC.

As regards this clonotype: A much more abundant neighbour one base away suggests this may be a read error. The chain recombines TRBV5-1 with TRBJ2-1; 12 positions agree with TRBD2. The CDR3 is 15 amino acids. V gave up 4 bases and J gave up 6 bases; unmatched junction bases: 5. The germline V gene has CDR1 SGHRS and CDR2 YFSETQ. CDR3 sequence (DNA): TGCGCCAGCAGCCCCGGACTAGCGGGATTCAATGAGCAGTTCTTC. Protein: CASSPGLAGFNEQFF.

The chain couples TRBV19 to TRBJ2-1; maybe TRBD1 (6 bases). The length of the CDR3 is 15 residues. V was shortened by 3 bases and J by 8 bases, with 17 bases between the two germline ends. The germline V gene encodes CDR1 LNHDA and CDR2 SQIVND (reference sequence). The CDR3 DNA reads TGTGCCAGTAGTATCTCGGGCAGGGGTCTCTATGAGCAGTTCTTC. The encoded protein is CASSISGRGLYEQFF.

This chain connects TRBV29-1 to TRBJ2-7; 8 bases are shared with TRBD1. The trim removed 7 bases at V and 4 bases at J, leaving 6 bases unmatched. Per the germline V gene, CDR1 is SQVTM and CDR2 is ANQGSEA. This CDR3 is built from 12 residues. The chain's CDR3 is CSGRTGSYEQYF. The CDR3 DNA sequence: TGCAGCGGACGGACAGGGTCATACGAGCAGTACTTC.

This rearrangement joins TRBV12-3 or TRBV12-4 to TRBJ2-5, with D perhaps being TRBD1 or TRBD2 (5 bases each). V gave up 5 bases and J gave up 4 bases, with 14 bases separating them. This CDR3 comprises 14 residues. The chain's CDR3 is CASSRNSGRETQYF. The CDR3 DNA is TGTGCCAGCAGTCGTAACTCAGGGAGAGAGACCCAGTACTTC.

The chain recombines TRBV4-2 with TRBJ2-1, with a tentative D call TRBD1 (5 bases). V dropped 0 bases and J dropped 8 bases, with 14 bases sitting between them. The CDR3 is 15 residues long. Germline V gene lookup returns CDR1 LGHNA and CDR2 YNFKEQ. In nucleotides, the CDR3 is TGTGCCAGCAGCCAAGAGGTGGGGCGCTTAGATGAGCAGTTCTTC. Its translation is CASSQEVGRLDEQFF.

The V and J genes are TRBV7-9 and TRBJ2-5; D is unresolved. This CDR3 has 14 amino acids. Germline V lookup: CDR1 SEHNR, CDR2 FQNEAQ (reference sequence). V gave up 1 base and J gave up 1 base, with 7 bases separating them. The CDR3 coding sequence is TGTGCCAGCAGCTTAGGAGTCGGCCAAGAGACCCAGTACTTC. The encoded protein is CASSLGVGQETQYF.

This clonotype was counted ten times or more. Compared with germline, one end of the junction differs, possibly owing to a read error. The chain links TRBV7-7 to TRBJ1-1, with D hard to call. The CDR3 spans 13 residues. Germline CDR1 reads SSHAT; CDR2 reads FNYEAQ (reference sequence). The DNA for the CDR3 is TGTGCTAGCAGTCGAAGTTTGAACACTGAAGCTTTCTTT. It encodes CASSRSLNTEAFF.

The chain employs TRBV9 and TRBJ2-1, with no clear D. Germline CDR1 is SGDLS and CDR2 is YYNGEE. This CDR3 spans 13 amino acids. V was pared by 4 bases and J by 9 bases, with 14 bases between. CDR3 in amino acids: CASSPGPGGEQFF. The CDR3 region has the DNA TGTGCCAGCAGCCCCGGGCCTGGCGGTGAGCAGTTCTTC.

Relative to its sample, this clonotype is medium-sized. The gene calls are TRBV3-1 and TRBJ2-5; D is perhaps TRBD2 (5 bases). V was cut by 0 bases and J by 5 bases, with 13 bases left in between. Germline V gives CDR1 LGHDT, CDR2 YNNKEL (reference sequence). The CDR3 sequence is 15 residues long. CDR3 bases: TGTGCCAGCAGCCAAGATCCTGAGGGTTGGGAGACCCAGTACTTC. Amino acids: CASSQDPEGWETQYF.

This clonotype was counted only a few times. The rearrangement uses TRBV7-6 and TRBJ2-1; 7 positions agree with TRBD2. The CDR3 contains 14 residues. Germline CDR1 is SGHVS and CDR2 is FNYEAQ. The V segment lost 4 bases and the J segment 8 bases; nucleotides outside the gene matches: 8. This chain's CDR3 is CASSYGGWRYEQFF. CDR3 DNA sequence: TGTGCCAGCAGCTACGGGGGGTGGCGGTATGAGCAGTTCTTC.

This clonotype has just a few counts. The chain recombines TRBV20-1 with TRBJ1-1; 7 bases are shared with TRBD1. V shed 5 bases and J 4 bases; nucleotides not matched to a gene: 1. CDR3 length equals 11 residues. Germline values: CDR1 DFQATT, CDR2 SNEGSKA (reference sequence). The CDR3 loop is CSAYRGTEAFF. The CDR3 DNA reads as TGCAGTGCTTACAGGGGCACTGAAGCTTTCTTT.

This clonotype showed up just a few times. The rearrangement uses TRBV9 and TRBJ1-5; maybe TRBD1 (5 bases). CDR3 length: 15 residues. Germline CDR1 SGDLS, CDR2 YYNGEE. V was cut by 0 bases and J by 0 bases, with 7 bases left in between. The CDR3 loop reads CASSVGGYSNQPQHF. DNA for the CDR3: TGTGCCAGCAGCGTAGGGGGCTATAGCAATCAGCCCCAGCATTTT.

This clonotype was seen many times. The V call is TRBV11-2, the J call TRBJ2-5; possible D gene TRBD2, 6 bases. V lost 1 base and J lost 5, with 14 bases in between. The CDR3 runs 15 residues. Germline V gene data show CDR1 as SGHAT and CDR2 as FQNNGV. The CDR3 here is CASSLGPEGRETQYF. The CDR3, as DNA: TGTGCCAGCAGCTTAGGCCCGGAGGGCCGGGAGACCCAGTACTTC.

Only a few counts were recorded for this clonotype. The chain combines TRBV11-2 with TRBJ2-3; 8 nucleotides match TRBD2. Germline CDR1 reads SGHAT; CDR2 reads FQNNGV. The CDR3 has 16 residues. Trimming took 5 bases from V and 2 from J; bases not matched to a gene: 9. The CDR3 DNA reads as TGTGCCAGCAGCCCTCCCAGCGGGGGACTCACAGATACGCAGTATTTT. It codes for CASSPPSGGLTDTQYF.

This clonotype was seen a handful of times. J is TRBJ2-5 and V is TRBV7-9, with 9 positions matching TRBD1. Germline CDR1 and CDR2: SEHNR and FQNEAQ (reference sequence). V lost 4 bases and J lost 2; bases outside the gene matches: 8. The CDR3 runs to 16 residues. The CDR3, as DNA: TGTGCCAGCAGCTCTACAGGGGGCGTTGATCAAGAGACCCAGTACTTC. It is translated as CASSSTGGVDQETQYF.